The rows below give T cell receptor beta chains drawn from one sample of a study of CD8 T cells in ankylosing spondylitis. TCRdb re-called the 5' RACE reads through MiXCR, storing one row per CDR3 protein. The sample comprises a few hundred thousand distinct CDR3 sequences, roughly 12% of which are singletons, and roughly 9.5% rests with the top ten. Sequencing was done on a sample of blood, either unsorted or a sorted T cell fraction (not recorded which). The receptors originated from a female donor with ankylosing spondylitis or in good health (not recorded which). The CDR3 runs from the conserved cysteine through the conserved F or W.

TRBJ1-1	TRBV10-3	15	CAISESDRVHTEAFF
TRBJ1-1	TRBV15	11	CATSRNSEAFF
TRBJ2-2	TRBV29-1	14	CSVHGGGSTGELFF
TRBJ2-3	TRBV20-1	15	CSAPDSSGTTDTQYF
TRBJ2-3	TRBV12-3/TRBV12-4	15	CASRRLGGSTDTQYF
TRBJ1-1	TRBV30	13	CAWSATGGTEAFF
TRBJ1-1	TRBV29-1	13	CSVEGRLNTEAFF
TRBJ2-2	TRBV7-9	15	CASSLDGTSIGELFF
TRBJ1-2	TRBV12-3/TRBV12-4	19	CASSLGPPEHGAVNYGYTF
TRBJ2-7	TRBV27	15	CASSFLAGVWYEQYF
TRBJ1-5	TRBV28	13	CASSLQGLGPQHF